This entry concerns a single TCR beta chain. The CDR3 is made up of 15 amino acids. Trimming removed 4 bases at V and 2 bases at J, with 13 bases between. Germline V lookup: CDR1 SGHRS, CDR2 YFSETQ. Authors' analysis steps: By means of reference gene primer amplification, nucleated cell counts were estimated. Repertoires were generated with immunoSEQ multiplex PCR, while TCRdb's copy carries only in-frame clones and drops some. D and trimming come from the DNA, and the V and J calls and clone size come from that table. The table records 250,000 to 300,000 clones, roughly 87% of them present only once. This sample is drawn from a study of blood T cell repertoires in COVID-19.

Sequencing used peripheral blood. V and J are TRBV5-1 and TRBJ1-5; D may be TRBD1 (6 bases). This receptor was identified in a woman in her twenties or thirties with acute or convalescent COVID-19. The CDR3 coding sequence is TGCGCCAGCAGCATCGGGACATTGGGCAATCAGCCCCAGCATTTT. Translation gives CASSIGTLGNQPQHF.